The 23 T cell receptor beta chains reported below all come from one sample, sequenced in a study of blood T cell repertoires in COVID-19. Sequencing was performed with immunoSEQ multiplex PCR; in TCRdb, only in-frame clones are kept and a portion is missing. The profile shows 150,000 to 200,000 clones, roughly nine tenths of them singletons. Sequencing was done on a sample of peripheral blood. These receptors were obtained from a man between 18 and 35 years old with acute or convalescent COVID-19.

This clone was seen just once. This chain connects TRBV29-1 to TRBJ2-1, with D hard to call. V shed 2 bases and J shed 4 bases, with 6 bases lying between them. Germline V gene lookup returns CDR1 SQVTM and CDR2 ANQGSEA. The CDR3 spans 12 residues. CDR3 protein: CSVERRYNEQFF. DNA for the CDR3: TGCAGCGTTGAAAGGCGGTACAATGAGCAGTTCTTC.

The table lists this clone with a count of one. The chain is built from TRBV12-5 and TRBJ2-7, with 10 bases fitting TRBD1. CDR1 is LGHNT, CDR2 FRNRAP, per germline. Unmatched junction bases numbered 1, after V lost 3 bases and J lost 5 bases. The CDR3 has 13 residues. The CDR3 spells CASGLGQGDEQYV. The CDR3 DNA reads TGTGCTAGTGGTTTAGGACAGGGGGACGAGCAGTACGTC.

J is TRBJ1-2 and V is TRBV9, with TRBD1 matching over 7 bases. CDR3 length: 13 residues. J lost 7 bases, V lost 7 bases, and 10 bases had no gene match. CDR1 SGDLS and CDR2 YYNGEE come from the germline V gene. The CDR3 sequence is CASAQTGSIGYTF. CDR3 DNA: TGTGCCAGCGCCCAGACAGGGTCGATTGGCTACACCTTC.

The rearrangement uses TRBV18 and TRBJ2-1; D is unclear. Trimming pared 4 bases from V and 8 bases from J, leaving 6 bases between. There are 11 residues in the CDR3. In germline, CDR1 is KGHSH, CDR2 LQKENI. CDR3 residues: CASSHRYEQFF. As DNA, the CDR3 is TGTGCCAGCTCACACCGGTATGAGCAGTTCTTC.

This chain connects TRBV7-2 to TRBJ2-3; TRBD2 aligns across 8 bases. The CDR3 sequence is 14 residues long. V lost 0 bases and J lost 4; bases outside the gene matches: 0. In germline, CDR1 is SGHTA, CDR2 FQGNSA. The CDR3 reads CASSLARGADTQYF. DNA for the CDR3: TGTGCCAGCAGCTTAGCGCGGGGGGCAGATACGCAGTATTTT.

CDR3 residues: CAISVSGQVGSPLHF. CDR3 sequence (DNA): TGTGCCATCAGTGTTTCGGGACAGGTCGGTTCACCCCTCCACTTT. The chain joins TRBV10-3 to TRBJ1-6; TRBD1 matches at 8 bases. Losses at the gene ends were 4 bases for V and 9 bases for J; bases not matched to a gene: 8. The CDR3 contains 15 residues. Germline V lookup: CDR1 ENHRY, CDR2 SYGVKD.

The V and J genes are TRBV5-6 and TRBJ1-5; D might be TRBD1 (5 bases). This CDR3 region has 14 residues. Trimming cost V 0 bases and J 4 bases, with 8 bases left between them. Germline CDR1 reads SGHDT; CDR2 reads YYEEEE. CDR3 protein: CASSLAGVNQPQHF. The DNA for the CDR3 is TGTGCCAGCAGCTTGGCGGGGGTGAATCAGCCCCAGCATTTT.

V usage is TRBV7-8 and J usage is TRBJ2-7; 12 bases fit TRBD1. J gave up 7 bases and V 7 bases, and 8 bases lay outside the gene matches. The CDR3 sequence is 14 residues long. The germline CDR1 and CDR2 sequences are SGHVS and FQNEAQ. The CDR3: CASNPGQGAVEQYF. Written as DNA, the CDR3 is TGTGCCAGCAACCCGGGACAGGGGGCGGTTGAGCAGTACTTC.

This clone was counted once. The chain employs TRBV30 and TRBJ1-3; D is uncertain. The V and J ends lost 0 bases and 0 bases respectively, with 9 bases between them. The CDR3 runs 15 residues. Germline CDR1 reads GTSNPN; CDR2 reads SVGIG (reference sequence). The CDR3 region is CAWSVKTNSGNTIYF. The CDR3 nucleotides read TGTGCCTGGAGTGTGAAGACAAACTCTGGAAACACCATATATTTT.

This chain joins TRBV7-9 and TRBJ1-6, with D possibly matching TRBD1 (6 bases). The CDR3 covers 15 residues. Germline loops: CDR1 SEHNR, CDR2 FQNEAQ (reference sequence). The V gene lost 5 bases and the J gene lost 6 bases, with 14 bases spanning the gap. The DNA of the CDR3 is TGTGCCAGCAGCGTAAAGGGGACACCTAATTCACCCCTCCACTTT. It translates to CASSVKGTPNSPLHF. Using reference TRBV7-9 and TRBJ1-6 for the parts outside the CDR3, the full variable domain is DTGVSQNPRHKITKRGQNVTFRCDPISEHNRLYWYRQTLGQGPEFLTYFQNEAQLEKSRLLSDRFSAERPKGSFSTLEIQRTEQGDSAMYLCASSVKGTPNSPLHFGNGTRLTVT.

V gene TRBV7-6 combines with J gene TRBJ1-1; 7 nucleotides line up with TRBD1. The CDR3 is made up of 17 amino acids. J gave up 3 bases and V 5 bases, and 15 bases lay outside the gene matches. Germline V CDR1 and CDR2: SGHVS, FNYEAQ. CDR3 in DNA: TGTGCCAGCAGCCTAAAACACGCTACAGGGGAGGACACTGAAGCTTTCTTT. Encoded protein: CASSLKHATGEDTEAFF. Full variable domain (missing parts from reference TRBV7-6 and TRBJ1-1): GAGVSQSPRYKVTKRGQDVALRCDPISGHVSLYWYRQALGQGPEFLTYFNYEAQQDKSGLPNDRFSAERPEGSISTLTIQRTEQRDSAMYRCASSLKHATGEDTEAFFGQGTRLTVV.

J is TRBJ1-2 and V is TRBV30; D not resolved. V lost 1 base and J 3 bases, leaving 9 bases between the germline ends. CDR3 length: 13 amino acids. Germline CDR1 and CDR2: GTSNPN and SVGIG (reference sequence). CDR3 residues: CAWSAGTDYGYTF. The CDR3 coding sequence is TGTGCCTGGAGTGCAGGTACGGACTATGGCTACACCTTC.

This rearrangement joins TRBV11-2 to TRBJ1-1, with D maybe TRBD1 (6 bases). Trimming shortened V by 1 base and J by 3 bases, and 21 bases separated the two germline ends. The CDR3 runs 18 residues. Germline V CDR1 and CDR2: SGHAT, FQNNGV. CDR3 DNA: TGTGCCAGCAGCTTAGTTTCCCGAGGGAGGGGGAGATACACTGAAGCTTTCTTT. Amino acid sequence: CASSLVSRGRGRYTEAFF.

V and J are TRBV5-6 and TRBJ2-6, with D uncertain. V was clipped by 4 bases and J by 0 bases, with 5 bases between them. Germline V lookup: CDR1 SGHDT, CDR2 YYEEEE. There are 14 residues in the CDR3. CDR3: CASSRDSGANVLTF. The CDR3 DNA follows: TGTGCCAGCAGCCGCGACTCTGGGGCCAACGTCCTGACTTTC.

The rearrangement joins TRBV4-1 to TRBJ1-3; D uncertain. This CDR3 region has 15 residues. V was shortened by 0 bases and J by 4 bases, with 10 bases between the two germline ends. Germline CDR1 reads MGHRA; CDR2 reads YSYEKL. The CDR3 sequence is CASSQDMAAGNTIYF. DNA for the CDR3: TGCGCCAGCAGCCAAGATATGGCAGCGGGAAACACCATATATTTT.

The chain links TRBV9 to TRBJ1-3, with D perhaps matching TRBD1 (5 bases). The germline CDR1 and CDR2 sequences are SGDLS and YYNGEE. The CDR3 is 15 amino acids. Trimming stripped 0 bases from V and 0 bases from J, with 7 bases between. The CDR3, as DNA: TGTGCCAGCAGCGTAGAGGGGATCTCTGGAAACACCATATATTTT. Amino acids: CASSVEGISGNTIYF.

J is TRBJ2-2 and V is TRBV29-1; 11 positions agree with TRBD2. The CDR3 length is 16 residues. Trimming at V came to 4 bases and at J to 1 base, leaving 5 bases not matched to a gene. Germline CDR1 SQVTM, CDR2 ANQGSEA. The CDR3 reads CSVVASGGMNTGELFF. DNA for the CDR3: TGCAGCGTTGTTGCTAGCGGGGGGATGAACACCGGGGAGCTGTTTTTT.

This chain uses TRBV5-1 with TRBJ1-2, with TRBD1 matching 8 bases. Germline values: CDR1 SGHRS, CDR2 YFSETQ. CDR3 length: 16 residues. The V gene end was trimmed by 4 bases and the J gene end by 2 bases; junction bases not matched to a gene: 10. The CDR3 sequence is CASSRTGSGYNYGYTF. DNA of the CDR3: TGCGCCAGCAGCCGGACAGGGTCAGGATACAACTATGGCTACACCTTC.

This clone appeared a few times. The chain recombines TRBV7-9 with TRBJ1-2; 7 nucleotides agree with TRBD1. This CDR3 spans 11 amino acids. Germline CDR1 reads SEHNR; CDR2 reads FQNEAQ (reference sequence). V shed 6 bases, J shed 10 bases, and the junction held 5 bases outside the gene matches. CDR3 in DNA: TGTGCCAGCAGAGACAGGGTCGACTACACCTTC. Translating it yields CASRDRVDYTF.

This clone was detected only once. This sequence joins TRBV10-3 and TRBJ1-3; D might be TRBD1 (5 bases). Per germline, CDR1 ENHRY and CDR2 SYGVKD. The CDR3 is made up of 15 amino acids. Trimming removed 3 bases at V and 1 base at J, with 10 bases between. The CDR3 region is CAISDVRASGNTIYF. CDR3 sequence (DNA): TGTGCCATCAGTGACGTCAGGGCTTCTGGAAACACCATATATTTT.

The V call is TRBV6-1, the J call TRBJ1-5, with D possibly TRBD1 on 5 matching bases. The CDR3 contains 15 residues. Trimming removed 2 bases from V and 4 bases from J, with 12 bases in between. Germline assignment: CDR1 MNHNS and CDR2 SASEGT. The CDR3 is CASSELPGENQPQHF. Written as DNA, the CDR3 is TGTGCCAGCAGTGAACTTCCGGGGGAGAATCAGCCCCAGCATTTT.

The chain recombines TRBV12-3 or TRBV12-4 with TRBJ2-3; D might be TRBD1 (6 bases). The CDR3 totals 13 residues. The germline V and J ends were trimmed by 1 base and 6 bases, with 8 bases remaining between them. The CDR3 DNA follows: TGTGCCAGCAGTTTAGTGAGGGGGGATACGCAGTATTTT. Translating it yields CASSLVRGDTQYF.

The genes are TRBV7-8 and TRBJ2-7; D not resolved. Germline lookup yields CDR1 SGHVS and CDR2 FQNEAQ. CDR3 length equals 15 residues. The V end was cut by 5 bases, the J end by 3 bases, with 17 bases between. The CDR3 here is CASSPRRTPLYEQYV. The CDR3 DNA reads as TGTGCCAGCAGCCCTAGGAGAACCCCCCTCTACGAGCAGTACGTC.